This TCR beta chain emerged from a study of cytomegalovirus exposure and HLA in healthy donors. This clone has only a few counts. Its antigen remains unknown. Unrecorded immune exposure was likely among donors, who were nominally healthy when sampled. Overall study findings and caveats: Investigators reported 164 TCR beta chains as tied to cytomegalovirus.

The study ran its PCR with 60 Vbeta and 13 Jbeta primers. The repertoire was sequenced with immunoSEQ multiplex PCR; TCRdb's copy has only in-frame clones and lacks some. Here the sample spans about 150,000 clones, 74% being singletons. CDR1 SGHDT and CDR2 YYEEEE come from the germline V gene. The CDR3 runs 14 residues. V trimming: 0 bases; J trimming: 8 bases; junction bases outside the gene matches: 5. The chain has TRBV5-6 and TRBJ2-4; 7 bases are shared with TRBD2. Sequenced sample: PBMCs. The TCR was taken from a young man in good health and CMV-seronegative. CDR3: CASSLGTSTDIQYF. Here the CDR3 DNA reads TGTGCCAGCAGCTTGGGGACTAGTACTGACATTCAGTACTTC. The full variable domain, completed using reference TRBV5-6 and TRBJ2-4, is DAGVTQSPTHLIKTRGQQVTLRCSPKSGHDTVSWYQQALGQGPQFIFQYYEEEERQRGNFPDRFSGHQFPNYSSELNVNALLLGDSALYLCASSLGTSTDIQYFGAGTRLSVL.